The text below deals with one T cell receptor (beta chain). The antigen remains undetermined. This sample is part of a study of monozygotic twins with inflammatory bowel disease. Broader study findings: Repertoire likeness was no different across concordant and discordant twins, perhaps owing to restricted power.

CDR3 length equals 12 residues. Germline assignment: CDR1 SGHDN and CDR2 FVKESK. Each CDR3 protein gets one entry in TCRdb, which reprocessed the 5' RACE reads and gives no DNA. The data show under 350,000 distinct CDR3 sequences, and the top ten clones hold over 5.5%. Sequences were obtained from blood. The J gene is TRBJ2-1, the V gene TRBV14. This clonotype originated in a human donor with ulcerative colitis or Crohn's disease, or a healthy co-twin of an affected twin (not recorded which). The CDR3 loop reads CASSPQGNEQFF.